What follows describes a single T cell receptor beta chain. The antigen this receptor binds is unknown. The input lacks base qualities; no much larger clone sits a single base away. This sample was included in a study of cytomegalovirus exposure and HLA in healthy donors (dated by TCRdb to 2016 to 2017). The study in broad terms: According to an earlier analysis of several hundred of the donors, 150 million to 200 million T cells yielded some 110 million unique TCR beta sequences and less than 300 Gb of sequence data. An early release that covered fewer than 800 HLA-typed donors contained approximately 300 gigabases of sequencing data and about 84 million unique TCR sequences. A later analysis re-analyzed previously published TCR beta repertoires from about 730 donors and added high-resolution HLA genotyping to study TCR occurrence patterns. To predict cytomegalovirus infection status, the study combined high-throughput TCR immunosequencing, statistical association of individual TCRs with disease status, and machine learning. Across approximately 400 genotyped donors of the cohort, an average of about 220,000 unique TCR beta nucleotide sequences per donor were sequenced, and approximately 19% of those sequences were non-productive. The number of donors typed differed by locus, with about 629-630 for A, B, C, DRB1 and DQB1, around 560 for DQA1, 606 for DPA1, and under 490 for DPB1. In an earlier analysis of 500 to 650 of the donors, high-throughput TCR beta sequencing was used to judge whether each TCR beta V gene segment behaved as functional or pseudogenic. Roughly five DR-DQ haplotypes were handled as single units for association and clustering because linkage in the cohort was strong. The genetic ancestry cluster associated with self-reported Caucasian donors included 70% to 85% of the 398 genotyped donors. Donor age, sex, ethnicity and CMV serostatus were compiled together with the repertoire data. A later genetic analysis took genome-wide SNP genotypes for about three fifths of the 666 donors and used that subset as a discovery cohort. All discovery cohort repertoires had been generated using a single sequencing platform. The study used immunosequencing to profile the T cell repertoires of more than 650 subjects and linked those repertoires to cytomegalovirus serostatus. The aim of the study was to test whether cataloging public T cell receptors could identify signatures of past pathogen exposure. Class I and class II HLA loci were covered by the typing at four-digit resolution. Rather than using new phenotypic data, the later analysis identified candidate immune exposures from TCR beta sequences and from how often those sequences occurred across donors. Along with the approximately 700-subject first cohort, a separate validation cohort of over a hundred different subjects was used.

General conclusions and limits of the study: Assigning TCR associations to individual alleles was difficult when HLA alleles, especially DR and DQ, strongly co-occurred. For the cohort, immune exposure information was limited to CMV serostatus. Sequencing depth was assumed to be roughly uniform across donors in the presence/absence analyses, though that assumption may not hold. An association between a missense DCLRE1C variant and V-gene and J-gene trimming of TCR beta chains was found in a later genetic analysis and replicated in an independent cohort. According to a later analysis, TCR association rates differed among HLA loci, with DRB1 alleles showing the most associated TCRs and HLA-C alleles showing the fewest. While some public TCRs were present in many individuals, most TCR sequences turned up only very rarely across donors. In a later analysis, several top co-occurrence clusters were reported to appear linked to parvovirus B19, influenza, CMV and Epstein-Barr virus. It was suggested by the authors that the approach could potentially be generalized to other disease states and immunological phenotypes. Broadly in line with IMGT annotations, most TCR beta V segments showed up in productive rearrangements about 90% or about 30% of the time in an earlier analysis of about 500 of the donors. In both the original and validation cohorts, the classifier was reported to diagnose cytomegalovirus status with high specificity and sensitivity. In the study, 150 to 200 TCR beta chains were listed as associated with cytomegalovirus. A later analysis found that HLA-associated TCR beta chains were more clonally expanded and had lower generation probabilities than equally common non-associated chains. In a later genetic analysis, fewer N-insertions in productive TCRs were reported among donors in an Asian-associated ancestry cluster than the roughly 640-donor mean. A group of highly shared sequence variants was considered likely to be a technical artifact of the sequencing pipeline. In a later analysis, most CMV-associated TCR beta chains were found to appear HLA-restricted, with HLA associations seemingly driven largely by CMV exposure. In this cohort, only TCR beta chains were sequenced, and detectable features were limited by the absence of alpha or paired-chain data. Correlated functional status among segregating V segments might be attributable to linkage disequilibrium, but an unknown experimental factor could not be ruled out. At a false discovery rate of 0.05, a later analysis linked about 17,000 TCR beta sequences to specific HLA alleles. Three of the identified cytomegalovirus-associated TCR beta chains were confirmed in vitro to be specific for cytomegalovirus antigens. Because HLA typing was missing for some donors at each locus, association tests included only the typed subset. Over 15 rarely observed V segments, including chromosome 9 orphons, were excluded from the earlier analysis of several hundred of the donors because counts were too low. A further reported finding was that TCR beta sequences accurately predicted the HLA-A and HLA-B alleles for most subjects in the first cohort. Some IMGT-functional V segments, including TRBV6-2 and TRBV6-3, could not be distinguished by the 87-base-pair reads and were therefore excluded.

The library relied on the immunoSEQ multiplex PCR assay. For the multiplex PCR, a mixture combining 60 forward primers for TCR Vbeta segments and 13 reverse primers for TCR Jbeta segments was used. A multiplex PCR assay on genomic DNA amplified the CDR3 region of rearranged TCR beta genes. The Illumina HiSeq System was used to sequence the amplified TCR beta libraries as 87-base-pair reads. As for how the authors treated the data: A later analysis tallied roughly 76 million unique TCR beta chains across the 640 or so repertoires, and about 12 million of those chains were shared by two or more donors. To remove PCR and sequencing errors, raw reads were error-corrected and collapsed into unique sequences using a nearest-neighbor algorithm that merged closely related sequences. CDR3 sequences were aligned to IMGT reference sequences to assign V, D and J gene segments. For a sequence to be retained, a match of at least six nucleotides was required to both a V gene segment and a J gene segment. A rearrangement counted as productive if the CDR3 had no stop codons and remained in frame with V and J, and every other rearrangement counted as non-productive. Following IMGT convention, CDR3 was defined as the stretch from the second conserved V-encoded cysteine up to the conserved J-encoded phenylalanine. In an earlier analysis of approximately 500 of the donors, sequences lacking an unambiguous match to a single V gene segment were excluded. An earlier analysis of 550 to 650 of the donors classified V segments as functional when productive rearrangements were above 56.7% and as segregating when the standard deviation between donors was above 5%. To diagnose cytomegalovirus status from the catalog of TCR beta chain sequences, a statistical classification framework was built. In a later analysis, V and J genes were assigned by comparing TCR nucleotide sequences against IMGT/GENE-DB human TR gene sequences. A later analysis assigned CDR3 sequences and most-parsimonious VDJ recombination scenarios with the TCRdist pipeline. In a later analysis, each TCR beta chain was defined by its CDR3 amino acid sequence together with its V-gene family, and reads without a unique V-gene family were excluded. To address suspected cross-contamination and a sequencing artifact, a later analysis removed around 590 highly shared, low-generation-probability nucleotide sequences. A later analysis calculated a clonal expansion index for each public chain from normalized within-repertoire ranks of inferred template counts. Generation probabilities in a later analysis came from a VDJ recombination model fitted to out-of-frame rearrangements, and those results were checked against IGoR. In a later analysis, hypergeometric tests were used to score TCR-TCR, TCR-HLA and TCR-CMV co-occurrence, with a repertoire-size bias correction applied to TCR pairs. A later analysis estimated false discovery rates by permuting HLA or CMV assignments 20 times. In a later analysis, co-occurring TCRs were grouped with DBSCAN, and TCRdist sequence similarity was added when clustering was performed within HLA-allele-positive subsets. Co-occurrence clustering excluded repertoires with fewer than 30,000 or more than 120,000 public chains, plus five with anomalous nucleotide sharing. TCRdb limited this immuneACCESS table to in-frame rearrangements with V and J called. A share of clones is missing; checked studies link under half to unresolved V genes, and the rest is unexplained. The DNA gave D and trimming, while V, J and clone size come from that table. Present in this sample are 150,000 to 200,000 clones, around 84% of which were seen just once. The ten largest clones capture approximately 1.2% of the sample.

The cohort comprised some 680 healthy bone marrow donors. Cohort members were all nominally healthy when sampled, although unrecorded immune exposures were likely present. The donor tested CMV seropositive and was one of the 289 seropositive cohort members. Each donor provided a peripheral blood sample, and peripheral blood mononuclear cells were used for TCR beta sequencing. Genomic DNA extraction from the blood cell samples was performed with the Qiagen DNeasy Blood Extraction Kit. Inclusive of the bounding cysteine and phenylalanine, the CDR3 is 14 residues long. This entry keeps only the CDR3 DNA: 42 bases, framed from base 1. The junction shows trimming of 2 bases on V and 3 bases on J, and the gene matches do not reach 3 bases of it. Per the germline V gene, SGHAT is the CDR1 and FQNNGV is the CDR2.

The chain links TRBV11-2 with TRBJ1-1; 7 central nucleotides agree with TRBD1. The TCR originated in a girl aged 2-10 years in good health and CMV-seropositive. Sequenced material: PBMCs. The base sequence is TGTGCCAGCAGCTTAAAGGGGGCCGACACTGAAGCTTTCTTT. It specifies CASSLKGADTEAFF. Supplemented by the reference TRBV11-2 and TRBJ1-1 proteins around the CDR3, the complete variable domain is EAGVAQSPRYKIIEKRQSVAFWCNPISGHATLYWYQQILGQGPKLLIQFQNNGVVDDSQLPKDRFSAERLKGVDSTLKIQPAKLEDSAVYLCASSLKGADTEAFFGQGTRLTVV.